This TCR beta chain was found in a study of blood T cell repertoires in COVID-19 (dated by TCRdb to the early 2020s). A note on the overall study: Collaborator samples came from the United States, Italy and Spain and covered acute and convalescent phases of COVID-19. The prospective study material was composed of cDNA or gDNA derived from T cells, B-cell-depleted T cells, or PBMCs. The dataset comprised deeply sampled blood TCRbeta repertoires from subjects exposed to, actively infected with, or recovered from COVID-19. The repertoires were released in a freely available public database meant as a resource for research on the immune response to SARS-CoV-2. The samples were drawn from the first 160 participants of the ongoing ImmuneRACE study and from 1,254 subjects provided by 6 global collaborators. A de-identified subject ID, COVID-19 status, age in years and sex were almost always included in the sample metadata. Where HLA class I and class II types were available, the types were taken from metadata supplied by the sample provider, not from assay-based typing.

According to the germline V gene, CDR1 reads SNHLY and CDR2 reads FYNNEI. Spanning cysteine to phenylalanine, the CDR3 consists of 13 amino acids. Only CDR3 DNA is held: 39 bases, read in frame from base 1. Relative to germline, V is 3 bases shorter and J is 0 bases shorter, with 3 bases between their ends. This clone was seen more than once but under ten times. Its antigen remains unidentified. Base qualities are missing; no much larger clone stands one base away. TCRbeta CDR3 regions were amplified from genomic DNA using the immunoSEQ Assay, a bias-controlled multiplex PCR. The authors processed their data as follows. Nucleated cell counts per sample were estimated from amplification of reference gene primers within the assay. To quantify the absolute abundance of each unique TCRbeta CDR3 rearrangement, sequence reads were collapsed and filtered. For each sample, productive Simpson clonality was calculated by taking the square root of Simpson's diversity index across productive rearrangements. Drawn from immuneACCESS, this table holds only the in-frame rearrangements with V and J called that TCRdb kept. Clones are partly lost; checked studies trace under half to an unresolved V gene and leave the rest unexplained. V and J calls plus clone size are reproduced from that table; the DNA served to infer D and trimming. The sample table shows about 160,000 clones, and 82% are seen once. 22% of the sample comes from the top ten.

Collaborating institutions collected whole blood in K2EDTA tubes following their own protocols. For TCRbeta analysis, collaborator samples were shipped as frozen whole blood, as isolated PBMCs, or as DNA extracted from either sample type. General findings and caveats noted by the study authors: The amount of clinical and demographic metadata varied by source and participant and was provided uncurated.

The sequence links TRBV2 to TRBJ1-5; the D segment cannot be called with confidence. Sample: peripheral blood. The TCR was taken from a woman aged 80 or older with acute or convalescent COVID-19. The sequence in DNA is TGTGCCAGCAGTGATTATAGCAATCAGCCCCAGCATTTT. This gives the protein CASSDYSNQPQHF.